Following are 26 T cell receptor beta chains from one sample sequenced in a study of blood T cell repertoires in COVID-19. Repertoires were generated with immunoSEQ multiplex PCR, while TCRdb's copy carries only in-frame clones and drops some. The repertoire consists of about 80,000 clones, with 85% occurring once and the leading ten covering more than 15%. The sequenced sample consisted of peripheral blood. The source is an elderly man with active or convalescent COVID-19.

The chain has TRBV15 and TRBJ1-2; D is unresolved. Germline loops: CDR1 LNHNV, CDR2 YYDKDF (reference sequence). This CDR3 has 13 amino acids. V was trimmed by 0 bases and J by 4 bases, leaving 6 bases between them. The CDR3: CATSRDMAYGYTF. The CDR3, as DNA: TGTGCCACCAGCAGAGATATGGCCTATGGCTACACCTTC.

On this clone itself: Its ends do not fully match the called genes, so a read error is possible. The chain employs TRBV7-7 and TRBJ2-5; D remains ambiguous. Germline assignment: CDR1 SSHAT and CDR2 FNYEAQ (reference sequence). The CDR3 runs to 14 residues. CDR3 sequence (DNA): TGTGCTAGCAGCTTATCAGGAAGCCAAGAGACCCAGTACTTC. Encoded protein: CASSLSGSQETQYF.

The rearrangement links TRBV10-3 to TRBJ1-2; D perhaps matches TRBD1 (6 bases). The CDR3 sequence is 13 residues long. Trimming cost V 5 bases and J 6 bases, with 13 bases left between them. Germline CDR1 is ENHRY and CDR2 is SYGVKD. CDR3 protein: CAISLTGLDGYTF. Here the CDR3 DNA reads TGTGCCATCAGTTTAACAGGGTTAGATGGCTACACCTTC.

V and J are TRBV18 and TRBJ1-1; the match to TRBD1 covers 7 bases. V lost 3 bases to trimming and J lost 1 base; unmatched junction nucleotides: 5. Germline CDR1 KGHSH, CDR2 LQKENI. There are 15 residues in the CDR3. CDR3 coding DNA: TGTGCCAGCTCACCCCCGACAGGGAGGAACACTGAAGCTTTCTTT. Encoded protein: CASSPPTGRNTEAFF.

There are a few counts of this clone. The chain recombines TRBV19 with TRBJ2-2; possible D gene TRBD2, 6 bases. Germline V lookup: CDR1 LNHDA, CDR2 SQIVND (reference sequence). The CDR3 has 15 residues. The V gene lost 6 bases and the J gene lost 5 bases, with 16 bases spanning the gap. CDR3 in DNA: TGTGCCAGTAGAATAACGGGGACTTCGACCGGGGAGCTGTTTTTT. Translating gives CASRITGTSTGELFF. The variable domain in full, completed from reference TRBV19 and TRBJ2-2, reads DGGITQSPKYLFRKEGQNVTLSCEQNLNHDAMYWYRQDPGQGLRLIYYSQIVNDFQKGDIAEGYSVSREKKESFPLTVTSAQKNPTAFYLCASRITGTSTGELFFGEGSRLTVL.

CDR3 DNA sequence: TGTGCCAGCAGCGGGGGACTAGCGGGGGACAAATACAATGAGCAGTTCTTC. It specifies CASSGGLAGDKYNEQFF. The V gene is TRBV9, the J gene TRBJ2-1; 14 nucleotides line up with TRBD2. Germline CDR1 is SGDLS and CDR2 is YYNGEE. This CDR3 spans 17 amino acids. Trimming removed 3 bases from V and 4 bases from J; junction bases left unmatched: 6.

The gene calls are TRBV12-2 and TRBJ2-1; TRBD1 was called by the table and not checked on the DNA. TRBV12-2 is noted as a pseudogene. This CDR3 has 16 residues. CDR3 nucleotide sequence: TGTGCAAGTCGGGAGCCGGGACAGGGGGTTTACAATGAGCAGTTCTTC. Protein product: CASREPGQGVYNEQFF.

The chain has TRBV18 and TRBJ2-2; 9 nucleotides align to TRBD2. The CDR3 has 16 amino acids. CDR1 is KGHSH, CDR2 LQKENI, per germline. The ends lost 1 base at V and 4 bases at J; junction bases unmatched: 4. This CDR3 is CASSPRLAGSTGELFF. In DNA form, the CDR3 reads TGTGCCAGCTCACCACGTCTAGCGGGATCCACCGGGGAGCTGTTTTTT.

This clone turned up a few times. The genes are TRBV12-3 or TRBV12-4 and TRBJ2-1; 7 bases match TRBD1. This CDR3 region has 13 residues. V shed 6 bases, J shed 7 bases, and the junction held 6 bases outside the gene matches. CDR3 sequence: CASRTTGSNEQFF. The CDR3 bases are TGTGCCAGCAGAACGACAGGGAGTAATGAGCAGTTCTTC.

Details on this clone: Other DNA sequences from this sample encode an identical CDR3 as well. This chain connects TRBV6-5 to TRBJ2-1, with 8 bases that match TRBD2. Germline trimming cut 4 bases from V and 0 bases from J; bases unmatched to any gene: 2. CDR1 and CDR2 (germline): MNHEY, SVGAGI. CDR3 length equals 15 residues. In nucleotides, the CDR3 is TGTGCCAGCAGTTCCAGCGGGAGCTCCTACAATGAGCAGTTCTTC. It is translated as CASSSSGSSYNEQFF.

This chain connects TRBV4-1 to TRBJ2-7; a weak D match, TRBD1 (5 bases). The CDR3 sequence is 15 residues long. V lost 0 bases and J 7 bases, leaving 16 bases between the germline ends. CDR1 MGHRA and CDR2 YSYEKL come from the germline V gene. The CDR3 is CASSQDGASPREQYV. CDR3 DNA sequence: TGCGCCAGCAGCCAAGATGGGGCATCTCCTAGGGAGCAGTACGTC.

The rearrangement joins TRBV18 to TRBJ2-3, with TRBD2 as a possible D gene (6 bases). With 3 bases removed from V and 3 bases from J, the gap between germline ends came to 13 bases. The CDR3 is 15 residues long. Germline V gene sequence: CDR1 KGHSH, CDR2 LQKENI. The CDR3 is CASSPRLVSTDTQYF. CDR3 nucleotides: TGTGCCAGCTCACCCCGACTAGTTTCGACAGATACGCAGTATTTT.

The chain links TRBV9 to TRBJ1-2; no firm D call. Deletions cut 4 bases from V and 6 bases from J, with 16 bases between. The CDR3 loop spans 14 amino acids. CDR1 and CDR2 from the germline V gene are SGDLS and YYNGEE. The CDR3 region has the DNA TGTGCCAGCAGCCTCCACGTATCCGGAGATGGCTACACCTTC. This codes for CASSLHVSGDGYTF.

There are a few counts of this clone. V and J are TRBV6-2 or TRBV6-3 and TRBJ1-2; D perhaps matches TRBD1 (6 bases). The CDR3 has 12 residues. In germline, CDR1 is MNHEY, CDR2 SVGEGT. The V gene lost 0 bases and the J gene lost 9 bases, with 8 bases spanning the gap. The CDR3 DNA is TGTGCCAGCAGTTACTCGCAGGGGCGCTACACCTTC. This codes for CASSYSQGRYTF.

The chain links TRBV20-1 to TRBJ1-1; D remains ambiguous. This CDR3 spans 10 amino acids. The germline V and J ends were trimmed by 5 bases and 5 bases, with 6 bases remaining between them. Germline CDR1 and CDR2: DFQATT and SNEGSKA (reference sequence). The CDR3 here is CSALSTEAFF. The CDR3 DNA is TGCAGTGCTCTATCGACTGAAGCTTTCTTT.

CDR3 sequence (DNA): TGTGCCAGCAGCTTAACTGGACAGGTCCAAGAGACCCAGTACTTC. It encodes CASSLTGQVQETQYF. The gene calls are TRBV7-9 and TRBJ2-5; the match to TRBD1 covers 7 bases. V trimming: 2 bases; J trimming: 1 base; junction bases outside the gene matches: 4. The CDR3 spans 15 residues. In germline, CDR1 is SEHNR, CDR2 FQNEAQ (reference sequence).

This clone was detected only a few times. The chain couples TRBV19 to TRBJ1-2; a possible D gene is TRBD1 (6 bases). Trimming took off 1 base at V and 6 bases at J, with 21 bases between the two ends. Germline V gene lookup returns CDR1 LNHDA and CDR2 SQIVND (reference sequence). The CDR3 sequence is 17 residues long. The CDR3 nucleotides are TGTGCCAGTAGTATAGCTCCTCGGGCAGGGGCGATGCATGGCTACACCTTC. Residues: CASSIAPRAGAMHGYTF.

A few counts support this clone. The V gene is TRBV19, the J gene TRBJ1-5, with D perhaps TRBD1 (5 bases). CDR1 is LNHDA and CDR2 is SQIVND in the germline V gene (reference sequence). V was pared by 5 bases and J by 0 bases, with 14 bases between. CDR3 length equals 16 residues. The CDR3 coding sequence is TGTGCCAGTAGTGAAAGTAGAAGGGGTAGCAATCAGCCCCAGCATTTT. Translating gives CASSESRRGSNQPQHF.

This rearrangement joins TRBV10-3 to TRBJ1-1, with a weak D call TRBD1 (6 bases). The CDR3 runs to 14 residues. Trimming took off 2 bases at V and 3 bases at J, with 10 bases between the two ends. From germline, CDR1 is ENHRY and CDR2 SYGVKD. CDR3 nucleotide sequence: TGTGCCATCAGTGAGGGCGGGGGCCACACTGAAGCTTTCTTT. It specifies CAISEGGGHTEAFF.

V is TRBV12-3 or TRBV12-4 and J is TRBJ2-5, with a weak D call TRBD1 (5 bases). The CDR3 runs 13 residues. V was pared by 5 bases and J by 2 bases, with 9 bases between. In nucleotides, the CDR3 is TGTGCCAGCAGTCTAGACAGACAAGAGACCCAGTACTTC. Its translation is CASSLDRQETQYF.

The J gene is TRBJ1-5, the V gene TRBV28; 7 bases are a match to TRBD1. CDR3 size: 14 residues. CDR1 MDHEN and CDR2 SYDVKM come from the germline V gene. V was clipped by 6 bases and J by 4 bases; unmatched bases: 6. For the CDR3, the DNA is TGTGCCAGCAGGATGGGACAGCCAAATCAGCCCCAGCATTTT. Translating gives CASRMGQPNQPQHF.

The chain uses TRBV18 and TRBJ2-2; maybe TRBD1 (7 bases). V lost 3 bases and J lost 5, with 13 bases in between. This CDR3 is 15 amino acids long. Germline V CDR1 and CDR2: KGHSH, LQKENI. The CDR3 coding sequence is TGTGCCAGCTCACCCTCCCAGGGGGGTACCGGGGAGCTGTTTTTT. Translation gives CASSPSQGGTGELFF.

This clone was seen a few times. The chain employs TRBV7-9 and TRBJ1-1; no clear D gene. Trimming removed 5 bases from V and 8 bases from J, with 12 bases in between. The CDR3 is made up of 12 amino acids. Germline values: CDR1 SEHNR, CDR2 FQNEAQ (reference sequence). The CDR3 nucleotides are TGTGCCAGCAGCGGAACAGAGCACGAAGCTTTCTTT. It encodes CASSGTEHEAFF.

This chain joins TRBV18 and TRBJ2-1; D perhaps matches TRBD2 (5 bases). V was clipped by 3 bases and J by 8 bases, with 8 bases between them. CDR3 length: 12 amino acids. Germline CDR1 KGHSH, CDR2 LQKENI. The CDR3 bases are TGTGCCAGCTCACCGAGGGCGTATGAGCAGTTCTTC. It yields the protein CASSPRAYEQFF. Full variable domain (remainder filled in from reference TRBV18 and TRBJ2-1): NAGVMQNPRHLVRRRGQEARLRCSPMKGHSHVYWYRQLPEEGLKFMVYLQKENIIDESGMPKERFSAEFPKEGPSILRIQQVVRGDSAAYFCASSPRAYEQFFGPGTRLTVL.

This clone was recorded a few times. The chain links TRBV19 to TRBJ1-4, with D possibly being TRBD1 (6 bases). The ends were cut back, 7 bases at V and 8 bases at J, with 14 bases in the middle. CDR3 size: 13 residues. Germline lookup yields CDR1 LNHDA and CDR2 SQIVND (reference sequence). DNA of the CDR3: TGTGCCAGTAATATTAGACAGGACGAAAAACTGTTTTTT. Amino acid sequence: CASNIRQDEKLFF.

For this clone: At the DNA level, this CDR3 is encoded by other sequences in the same sample as well. The chain couples TRBV7-9 to TRBJ2-6; 7 bases line up with TRBD1. CDR1 and CDR2 from the germline V gene are SEHNR and FQNEAQ (reference sequence). The CDR3 consists of 15 residues. The junction had 2 bases not matched to a gene; V was cut back by 4 bases and J by 2 bases. CDR3 DNA: TGTGCCAGCAGCTCAACAGGGGCTGGGGCCAACGTCCTGACTTTC. Its translation: CASSSTGAGANVLTF.